A single sample gave rise to the 23 T cell receptor beta chains below, sequenced in a study of preoperative IRX-2 immunotherapy in early breast cancer. Libraries were prepared by immunoSEQ multiplex PCR; TCRdb keeps only in-frame clonotypes and omits some of them. In the table there are 95,000 to 100,000 clones, 75% to 90% of which are singletons. Treatment denoted: preoperative locoregional IRX-2 cytokine immunotherapy. The sequences come from tumor tissue, collected after IRX-2 immunotherapy. Source of these receptors: a human donor with breast cancer.

This sequence joins TRBV1 and TRBJ2-6; the table calls TRBD1, which could not be checked here. TRBV1 is an annotated pseudogene. The CDR3 has 16 residues. This CDR3 is CASSQGPLSGANVLTF. CDR3 nucleotides: TGCGCCAGCAGCCAAGGGCCCCTTTCTGGGGCCAACGTCCTGACTTTC.

The chain employs TRBV5-1 and TRBJ2-2; D could derive from TRBD1 or TRBD2 (5 bases each). The CDR3 totals 16 residues. CDR1 SGHRS and CDR2 YFSETQ come from the germline V gene. V gave up 1 base and J gave up 0 bases, with 10 bases separating them. The CDR3 DNA sequence: TGCGCCAGCAGCTTGCAAGGGACCACGAACACCGGGGAGCTGTTTTTT. Translating gives CASSLQGTTNTGELFF.

This chain links TRBV1 with TRBJ1-6; TRBD1, the D gene given by the table, was not confirmed from the DNA. TRBV1 is tagged as a pseudogene. The CDR3 is 14 residues long. The CDR3 region is CASSFQGSNSPLHF. The CDR3, as DNA: TGCGCCAGCAGCTTCCAGGGGAGTAATTCACCCCTCCACTTT.

The V call is TRBV6-8, the J call TRBJ1-6; TRBD1 agrees at 7 bases. After removal of 10 bases from V and 9 bases from J, the junction contained 15 bases not matched to a gene. Germline assignment: CDR1 MNHGY and CDR2 SAAAGT. CDR3 length: 15 amino acids. CDR3 DNA: TGTGCCATCACATCAGGAGGGGGCGCGGGTTCACCCCTCCACTTT. This sequence encodes CAITSGGGAGSPLHF.

The chain is built from TRBV28 and TRBJ1-6; D call uncertain. Trimming took off 3 bases at V and 10 bases at J, with 7 bases between the two ends. The CDR3 has 12 amino acids. Germline values: CDR1 MDHEN, CDR2 SYDVKM. The CDR3 coding sequence is TGTGCCAGCAGTTTGCTTGAGTCACCCCTCCACTTT. Translation gives CASSLLESPLHF.

The gene calls are TRBV18 and TRBJ2-2; the D gene is possibly TRBD2 (5 bases). In germline, CDR1 is KGHSH, CDR2 LQKENI. The CDR3 contains 16 residues. V lost 4 bases to trimming and J lost 0 bases, with 12 bases between them. CDR3 bases: TGTGCCAGCTCACTAATGCCTAGCCCGAACACCGGGGAGCTGTTTTTT. Encoded protein: CASSLMPSPNTGELFF. Full variable domain (missing parts from reference TRBV18 and TRBJ2-2): NAGVMQNPRHLVRRRGQEARLRCSPMKGHSHVYWYRQLPEEGLKFMVYLQKENIIDESGMPKERFSAEFPKEGPSILRIQQVVRGDSAAYFCASSLMPSPNTGELFFGEGSRLTVL.

The V call is TRBV14, the J call TRBJ1-2; 7 nucleotides match TRBD1. Unmatched junction bases numbered 15, after V lost 1 base and J lost 4 bases. The CDR3 length is 18 residues. Looked up from germline, CDR1 is SGHDN and CDR2 is FVKESK. CDR3 residues: CASSQGGTIRGRPYGYTF. Here the CDR3 DNA reads TGTGCCAGCAGCCAAGGAGGTACTATAAGGGGGCGCCCCTATGGCTACACCTTC.

The V and J genes are TRBV6-7 and TRBJ1-5; 7 positions agree with TRBD1. TRBV6-7 belongs to the ORF category, with a function that is uncertain. The CDR3 has 16 amino acids. The V gene end was trimmed by 0 bases and the J gene end by 3 bases; junction bases not matched to a gene: 5. CDR3 bases: TGTGCCAGCAGTTACTCGAATACAGGGGACAATCAGCCCCAGCATTTT. Translated: CASSYSNTGDNQPQHF.

The gene calls are TRBV28 and TRBJ2-5; 11 bases match TRBD1. The CDR3 contains 16 residues. Germline-derived CDR1 and CDR2 are MDHEN and SYDVKM. After removal of 6 bases from V and 5 bases from J, the junction contained 11 bases not matched to a gene. CDR3 loop: CASRQTGQGVVETQYF. CDR3 DNA sequence: TGTGCCAGCAGGCAAACGGGACAGGGGGTAGTGGAGACCCAGTACTTC.

There are a few counts of this clone. The rearrangement joins TRBV4-1 to TRBJ1-5, with D unclear. Per the germline V gene, CDR1 is MGHRA and CDR2 is YSYEKL. With 0 bases removed from V and 6 bases from J, the gap between germline ends came to 6 bases. The CDR3 is 13 amino acids. For the CDR3, the DNA is TGCGCCAGCAGCCAAGATCTAGGTCAGCCCCAGCATTTT. It yields the protein CASSQDLGQPQHF.

The chain is built from TRBV28 and TRBJ2-5; no clear D gene. The germline CDR1 and CDR2 sequences are MDHEN and SYDVKM. This CDR3 spans 12 amino acids. V gave up 6 bases and J gave up 4 bases, with 9 bases separating them. The CDR3 protein is CASRTSRETQYF. As DNA, the CDR3 is TGTGCCAGCAGGACTTCTCGAGAGACCCAGTACTTC.

The rearrangement uses TRBV6-8 and TRBJ1-1; D gene uncertain. The CDR3 has 13 amino acids. The V gene's germline CDR1 is MNHGY and CDR2 SAAAGT. V gave up 6 bases and J gave up 1 base, with 9 bases separating them. CDR3 nucleotide sequence: TGTGCCAGCAGCCTGAATTGGAACACTGAAGCTTTCTTT. It translates to CASSLNWNTEAFF.

The chain combines TRBV19 with TRBJ1-5; no clear D gene. Trimming removed 1 base from V and 8 bases from J, with 15 bases in between. CDR3 size: 15 residues. Looked up from germline, CDR1 is LNHDA and CDR2 is SQIVND (reference sequence). DNA of the CDR3: TGTGCCAGTAGTATAGCCCGGGCCTCAAGGGAGCCCCAGCATTTT. Encoded protein: CASSIARASREPQHF.

The CDR3 sequence is CASSPAIAGGIEETQYF. In nucleotides, the CDR3 is TGTGCCAGCAGCCCTGCAATAGCGGGGGGGATCGAGGAGACCCAGTACTTC. The rearrangement uses TRBV28 and TRBJ2-5; 11 bases agree with TRBD2. The germline gives CDR1 MDHEN, CDR2 SYDVKM. V dropped 6 bases and J dropped 5; count of bases not matched to a gene: 14. This CDR3 contains 17 residues.

As regards this clone: The junction and the germline gene differ at one end; a read error may be behind it. This chain connects TRBV18 to TRBJ1-5; the D gene is possibly TRBD1 (6 bases). The CDR3 is made up of 15 amino acids. Germline lookup yields CDR1 KGHSH and CDR2 LQKENI. CDR3 loop: CASSPQGWGNQPQHF. In DNA form, the CDR3 reads TGTGCCAGCTCCCCACAGGGTTGGGGGAATCAGCCCCAGCATTTT.

This chain uses TRBV10-1 with TRBJ2-1; TRBD2 is a possible D gene (5 bases). CDR1 is WNHNN and CDR2 is SYGVQD in the germline V gene (reference sequence). V lost 6 bases and J lost 8, with 26 bases in between. The CDR3 sequence is 17 residues long. The CDR3: CASRERAVPRVFDEQFF. The CDR3 nucleotides read TGCGCCAGCAGGGAGAGGGCAGTCCCTCGAGTCTTCGATGAGCAGTTCTTC.

This CDR3 reads CASSLASGMTDTQYF. The CDR3 bases are TGTGCCAGCAGCTTAGCTAGCGGGATGACAGATACGCAGTATTTT. V is TRBV11-1 and J is TRBJ2-3; 8 bases match TRBD2. The CDR3 loop spans 15 amino acids. Germline-derived CDR1 and CDR2 are SGHAT and FQDESV (reference sequence). V was clipped by 0 bases and J by 3 bases; unmatched bases: 2.

The chain is built from TRBV7-2 and TRBJ2-3; no definite D call. V was pared by 5 bases and J by 2 bases, with 8 bases between. CDR1 SGHTA and CDR2 FQGNSA come from the germline V gene. The CDR3 sequence is 13 residues long. The CDR3 nucleotides read TGTGCCAGCAGCCTCCCTCACACAGATACGCAGTATTTT. It encodes CASSLPHTDTQYF.

The table lists this clone with a few counts. The chain links TRBV10-2 to TRBJ2-3; 11 bases line up with TRBD2. The CDR3 covers 15 residues. J gave up 5 bases and V 8 bases, and 9 bases lay outside the gene matches. CDR1 and CDR2 (germline): WSHSY, SAAADI. CDR3 sequence reads: CASLIAGGVRDTQYF. CDR3 DNA sequence: TGCGCCAGCTTGATAGCGGGAGGGGTCCGAGATACGCAGTATTTT.

The genes are TRBV18 and TRBJ2-3; tentative D call: TRBD1 (5 bases). This CDR3 region has 14 residues. V was shortened by 2 bases and J by 3 bases, with 9 bases between the two germline ends. The germline gives CDR1 KGHSH, CDR2 LQKENI. The CDR3 loop is CASSPTTVTDTQYF. The CDR3 DNA sequence: TGTGCCAGCTCACCAACGACAGTAACAGATACGCAGTATTTT.

This rearrangement joins TRBV14 to TRBJ1-1; D uncertain. CDR3 length: 14 amino acids. Germline V gene data show CDR1 as SGHDN and CDR2 as FVKESK. V was clipped by 1 base and J by 1 base, with 7 bases between them. The CDR3 spells CASSQVDGNTEAFF. CDR3 DNA sequence: TGTGCCAGCAGCCAAGTGGACGGGAACACTGAAGCTTTCTTT. Looking up the rest from reference TRBV14 and TRBJ1-1 gives the full variable domain: EAGVTQFPSHSVIEKGQTVTLRCDPISGHDNLYWYRRVMGKEIKFLLHFVKESKQDESGMPNNRFLAERTGGTYSTLKVQPAELEDSGVYFCASSQVDGNTEAFFGQGTRLTVV.

V usage is TRBV18 and J usage is TRBJ2-5; the D gene could be TRBD1 or TRBD2 (5 bases each). CDR3 length: 16 amino acids. CDR1 and CDR2 from the germline V gene are KGHSH and LQKENI. Trimming took off 4 bases at V and 2 bases at J, with 17 bases between the two ends. In DNA form, the CDR3 reads TGTGCCAGCTCACTGATCACTCCGGGGCTACAAGAGACCCAGTACTTC. Its protein product is CASSLITPGLQETQYF.

V is TRBV19 and J is TRBJ1-1; no clear D gene. Per germline, CDR1 LNHDA and CDR2 SQIVND (reference sequence). The CDR3 is 13 residues long. Deletions cut 3 bases from V and 3 bases from J, with 8 bases between. CDR3 DNA sequence: TGTGCCAGTAGTATTCTGGGTGACACTGAAGCTTTCTTT. Amino acid sequence: CASSILGDTEAFF.